The clone carrying this TCR beta chain was counted between two and nine times. The germline V gene encodes CDR1 SGHVS and CDR2 FNYEAQ. This CDR3 comprises 14 residues. The ends were cut back, 5 bases at V and 1 base at J, with 10 bases in the middle. The data were obtained in a study of T-cell memory formation after mild COVID-19. About the study: The study found TCR clusters largely donor specific.

5'RACE primed from the constant segment yielded TCR alpha and TCR beta cDNA libraries bearing sample barcodes and UMIs. MiXCR, applied by TCRdb to the 5' RACE reads, yields one record per CDR3 protein. The sample shows about 190,000 distinct CDR3 sequences, more than 25% of them seen only once. The J gene is TRBJ2-3, the V gene TRBV7-6; unclear D gene. Sequenced material: PBMCs or a T cell subset sorted from them (not recorded which). The TCR was taken from an adult woman who had mild COVID-19 (a few samples of this study predate the infection). Cell type and time point are not known. CDR3 nucleotides: TGTGCCAGCAGCCCAATTGCGGGCACAGATACGCAGTATTTT. This encodes CASSPIAGTDTQYF.